The present T cell receptor beta chain was sequenced within a study of cytomegalovirus exposure and HLA in healthy donors. This clone was counted between two and nine times. No antigen is known for it. 60 Vbeta and 13 Jbeta primers were used in PCR. Repertoires were generated with immunoSEQ multiplex PCR, while TCRdb's copy carries only in-frame clones and drops some. The sample shows some 130,000 clones, more than 70% of them seen only once. Broader study findings: About 87% or about 30% of the time was how often most TCR beta V segments were productive, according to an earlier analysis. An assumption of roughly uniform sequencing depth across donors underlay the presence/absence analyses.

From germline, CDR1 is MNHNY and CDR2 SVGAGI (reference sequence). The ends were cut back, 8 bases at V and 5 bases at J, with 13 bases in the middle. The CDR3 has 12 residues. The chain combines TRBV6-6 with TRBJ2-7, with D hard to call. The source material was PBMCs. The source is a human donor in good health. The chain's CDR3 is CASFTEGDEQYF. DNA for the CDR3: TGTGCCAGCTTTACCGAAGGAGACGAGCAGTACTTC.